These 30 T cell receptor beta chains were sequenced from one sample in a study of T cell changes during pregnancy in multiple sclerosis. The table came from immunoSEQ multiplex PCR; TCRdb's copy has only in-frame clones and leaves some out. The data contain 50,000 or so clones, 80% to 95% of them seen just once; the ten biggest clones take up under 0.95%. The sample here was CD4+ T cells from peripheral blood mononuclear cells, taken in the third trimester of pregnancy. Source of these receptors: a female donor with multiple sclerosis, enrolled in a pregnancy study.

The V and J genes are TRBV19 and TRBJ1-2; 8 bases match TRBD1. This CDR3 is 15 amino acids long. The V gene's germline CDR1 is LNHDA and CDR2 SQIVND (reference sequence). Trimming cost V 4 bases and J 4 bases; bases outside gene matches: 8. The DNA for the CDR3 is TGTGCCAGTAGTAGCGAGAGACAGGGGATCTATGGCTACACCTTC. Its protein is CASSSERQGIYGYTF.

CDR3 amino acids: CASSSQTSGGTDTQYF. CDR3 DNA sequence: TGTGCCAGCAGCTCACAGACTAGCGGGGGCACAGATACGCAGTATTTT. The chain has TRBV7-2 and TRBJ2-3; 11 bases match TRBD2. Germline V CDR1 and CDR2: SGHTA, FQGNSA. J lost 1 base, V lost 4 bases, and 4 bases had no gene match. The CDR3 covers 16 residues.

CDR3 coding DNA: TGTGCCAGCAGCCCCGGGTCGTACTACGAGCAGTACTTC. It specifies CASSPGSYYEQYF. The chain couples TRBV2 to TRBJ2-7, with D uncertain. V dropped 6 bases and J dropped 3 bases, with 12 bases sitting between them. Germline loops: CDR1 SNHLY, CDR2 FYNNEI. CDR3 size: 13 residues.

The chain links TRBV7-8 to TRBJ1-5; D not resolved. The CDR3 covers 17 residues. The V end lost 1 base, the J end lost 4 bases, and 17 bases lay between the germline ends. The germline V gene has CDR1 SGHVS and CDR2 FQNEAQ. In DNA form, the CDR3 reads TGTGCCAGCAGCTTAGATGCCAGGAGGCTTGGTAATCAGCCCCAGCATTTT. Protein: CASSLDARRLGNQPQHF.

The chain has TRBV7-2 and TRBJ1-2; D not resolved. The V gene's germline CDR1 is SGHTA and CDR2 FQGNSA. Trimming took off 1 base at V and 4 bases at J, with 10 bases between the two ends. This CDR3 has 14 residues. CDR3 in amino acids: CASSLGRTFYGYTF. The CDR3, as DNA: TGTGCCAGCAGCTTAGGGCGGACTTTCTATGGCTACACCTTC.

This sequence joins TRBV18 and TRBJ1-6; D is perhaps TRBD1 (5 bases). This CDR3 comprises 13 residues. Trimming removed 3 bases at V and 14 bases at J, with 14 bases between. Germline CDR1 and CDR2: KGHSH and LQKENI. Here the CDR3 reads CASSPDTDLALHF. The CDR3 coding sequence is TGTGCCAGCTCACCGGACACCGATTTAGCCCTCCACTTT.

In its sample, this clone was seen once. J is TRBJ2-7 and V is TRBV6-4; D not certain. From germline, CDR1 is MRHNA and CDR2 SNTAGT. V was trimmed by 3 bases and J by 3 bases, leaving 12 bases between them. The CDR3 has 14 amino acids. The CDR3 bases are TGTGCCAGCAGTGATTTCCCCCACAGCTACGAGCAGTACTTC. This gives the protein CASSDFPHSYEQYF.

The chain uses TRBV19 and TRBJ1-2; tentative D call: TRBD1 (6 bases). The CDR3 contains 14 residues. V lost 3 bases, J lost 4 bases, and 12 bases lay in between. CDR1 LNHDA and CDR2 SQIVND come from the germline V gene (reference sequence). In nucleotides, the CDR3 is TGTGCCAGTAGTATCGGCGAAGGGGGCTATGGCTACACCTTC. Residues: CASSIGEGGYGYTF.

The chain is built from TRBV11-2 and TRBJ1-1; no clear D. Trimming removed 1 base at V and 2 bases at J, with 8 bases between. Germline loops: CDR1 SGHAT, CDR2 FQNNGV. CDR3 size: 14 residues. Here the CDR3 reads CASSLGEGNTEAFF. Here the CDR3 DNA reads TGTGCCAGCAGCTTAGGGGAGGGAAACACTGAAGCTTTCTTT.

The chain joins TRBV7-9 to TRBJ2-3, with 10 bases lining up with TRBD1. The junction had 3 bases not matched to a gene; V was cut back by 0 bases and J by 3 bases. The CDR3 loop spans 16 amino acids. The V gene's germline CDR1 is SEHNR and CDR2 FQNEAQ (reference sequence). The CDR3 here is CASSLAGTGATDTQYF. CDR3 in DNA: TGTGCCAGCAGCTTAGCTGGGACAGGGGCGACAGATACGCAGTATTTT.

This chain connects TRBV27 to TRBJ1-1, with 7 bases matching TRBD1. The junction had 3 bases not matched to a gene; V was cut back by 3 bases and J by 8 bases. CDR3 length: 12 residues. The V gene's germline CDR1 is MNHEY and CDR2 SMNVEV (reference sequence). In DNA form, the CDR3 reads TGTGCCAGCAGTTTTCGAGGGGGCGAAGCTTTCTTT. Amino acids: CASSFRGGEAFF.

This clone came up once. V and J are TRBV7-3 and TRBJ1-1; no clear D. The CDR3 consists of 15 residues. V lost 5 bases and J lost 1, with 14 bases in between. In germline, CDR1 is SGHTA, CDR2 FQGTGA. CDR3 DNA sequence: TGTGCCAGCAGCCCCCGTCTAACTCAGAACACTGAAGCTTTCTTT. The encoded protein is CASSPRLTQNTEAFF. The whole variable domain, remainder taken from reference TRBV7-3 and TRBJ1-1, is GAGVSQTPSNKVTEKGKYVELRCDPISGHTALYWYRQSLGQGPEFLIYFQGTGAADDSGLPNDRFFAVRPEGSVSTLKIQRTERGDSAVYLCASSPRLTQNTEAFFGQGTRLTVV.

The V gene is TRBV2, the J gene TRBJ1-4; the D gene is possibly TRBD1 (5 bases). Germline CDR1 is SNHLY and CDR2 is FYNNEI. The CDR3 runs 14 residues. V lost 4 bases and J 4 bases, leaving 10 bases between the germline ends. The CDR3 here is CASSVRGFNEKLFF. CDR3 nucleotide sequence: TGTGCCAGCAGTGTCCGGGGGTTTAATGAAAAACTGTTTTTT.

The genes are TRBV6-1 and TRBJ1-5; D is undetermined. CDR3 length: 13 residues. V was trimmed by 3 bases and J by 3 bases, leaving 6 bases between them. Germline V gene lookup returns CDR1 MNHNS and CDR2 SASEGT. Here the CDR3 DNA reads TGTGCCAGCAGTGACCGACTCAATCAGCCCCAGCATTTT. This translates into CASSDRLNQPQHF.

The gene calls are TRBV4-1 and TRBJ2-2; 15 bases match TRBD2. The CDR3 is 19 amino acids. In germline, CDR1 is MGHRA, CDR2 YSYEKL. With 2 bases clipped from V and 5 bases from J, the junction kept 9 bases outside the gene matches. The CDR3 reads CASSQLGLAGGPRTGELFF. CDR3 coding DNA: TGCGCCAGCAGCCAACTTGGACTAGCGGGGGGGCCGAGGACCGGGGAGCTGTTTTTT.

The chain uses TRBV19 and TRBJ2-2, with 7 bases fitting TRBD2. V dropped 10 bases and J dropped 3; count of bases not matched to a gene: 8. CDR1 is LNHDA, CDR2 SQIVND, per germline (reference sequence). This CDR3 region has 14 residues. The CDR3 is CATSEAGDTGELFF. The DNA for the CDR3 is TGTGCCACCTCAGAGGCGGGGGACACCGGGGAGCTGTTTTTT.

The chain recombines TRBV5-4 with TRBJ2-7, with 7 bases identical to TRBD1. Germline V CDR1 and CDR2: SGHNT, YYREEE (reference sequence). The CDR3 is 15 residues long. V lost 4 bases and J lost 5; bases outside the gene matches: 12. DNA of the CDR3: TGTGCCAGCAGCCTCTCCCGGACAGGAAGAGACGAGCAGTACTTC. It yields the protein CASSLSRTGRDEQYF.

The chain joins TRBV7-2 to TRBJ1-1; D unclear. Germline assignment: CDR1 SGHTA and CDR2 FQGNSA. The V end lost 5 bases, the J end lost 4 bases, and 17 bases lay between the germline ends. This CDR3 spans 15 amino acids. The CDR3 DNA sequence: TGTGCCAGCAGCCCAGAAGGCCCCCGGGGCACTGAAGCTTTCTTT. Translated: CASSPEGPRGTEAFF. The entire variable domain, with the rest obtained from reference TRBV7-2 and TRBJ1-1, is as follows: GAGVSQSPSNKVTEKGKDVELRCDPISGHTALYWYRQSLGQGLEFLIYFQGNSAPDKSGLPSDRFSAERTGGSVSTLTIQRTQQEDSAVYLCASSPEGPRGTEAFFGQGTRLTVV.

The J gene is TRBJ2-2, the V gene TRBV10-1; D unresolved. V was clipped by 8 bases and J by 8 bases, with 9 bases between them. There are 11 residues in the CDR3. Germline CDR1 WNHNN, CDR2 SYGVQD (reference sequence). Here the CDR3 DNA reads TGCGCCAGCCCCTTCTTTGGGGAGCTGTTTTTT. Its protein product is CASPFFGELFF.

The gene calls are TRBV4-1 and TRBJ1-4; 8 bases line up with TRBD1. Germline CDR1 and CDR2: MGHRA and YSYEKL. The ends lost 1 base at V and 6 bases at J; junction bases unmatched: 10. This CDR3 is 17 amino acids long. The CDR3 reads CASSQGVGGQADEKLFF. In DNA form, the CDR3 reads TGCGCCAGCAGCCAAGGGGTGGGGGGACAGGCGGATGAAAAACTGTTTTTT.

The rearrangement uses TRBV4-2 and TRBJ2-3; no definite D call. Germline V gene lookup returns CDR1 LGHNA and CDR2 YNFKEQ. The CDR3 is 15 residues long. V was clipped by 1 base and J by 4 bases, with 12 bases between them. Here the CDR3 reads CASSQVSTVADTQYF. The CDR3 DNA reads TGTGCCAGCAGCCAAGTTAGTACGGTTGCAGATACGCAGTATTTT.

The chain links TRBV5-3 to TRBJ2-7, with D tentatively TRBD1 (6 bases). Being an ORF, TRBV5-3 has a function that is uncertain. The germline V and J ends were trimmed by 4 bases and 9 bases, with 17 bases remaining between them. This CDR3 is 13 amino acids long. The CDR3 region is CARSNDRLAVQYF. DNA for the CDR3: TGTGCCAGAAGCAACGACAGGCTTGCAGTGCAGTACTTC.

This chain joins TRBV5-8 and TRBJ2-2; no reliable D call. Germline V CDR1 and CDR2: SGHTS, YDEGEE. V was cut by 7 bases and J by 4 bases, with 11 bases left in between. The CDR3 contains 13 residues. As DNA, the CDR3 is TGTGCCAGCGGGCAGGTCCTCACCGGGGAGCTGTTTTTT. Encoded protein: CASGQVLTGELFF.

This sequence joins TRBV5-1 and TRBJ2-3, with TRBD2 matching 8 bases. Germline lookup yields CDR1 SGHRS and CDR2 YFSETQ. The CDR3 runs to 18 residues. V lost 4 bases and J lost 2; bases outside the gene matches: 15. In DNA, the CDR3 is TGCGCCAGCAGCCTCCGGGCGCCTAGCGGGCGTCCCACAGATACGCAGTATTTT. It codes for CASSLRAPSGRPTDTQYF.

The CDR3 DNA is TGCGCCAGCAGCCAACTACTAGCGGGGGGGCCGGGTGAGCAGTTCTTC. It codes for CASSQLLAGGPGEQFF. The chain links TRBV4-3 to TRBJ2-1; 13 bases map to TRBD2. This CDR3 has 16 residues. Per germline, CDR1 LGHNA and CDR2 YSLEER. V was clipped by 2 bases and J by 9 bases; unmatched bases: 7.

The chain uses TRBV4-3 and TRBJ1-6; perhaps TRBD1 as D (5 bases). The V end was cut by 3 bases, the J end by 7 bases, with 7 bases between. In germline, CDR1 is LGHNA, CDR2 YSLEER. The CDR3 runs to 13 residues. The CDR3 is CASSHPGNSPLHF. The CDR3 DNA reads TGCGCCAGCAGCCATCCAGGGAATTCACCCCTCCACTTT.

V gene TRBV7-9 combines with J gene TRBJ2-1, with D perhaps matching TRBD2 (6 bases). The CDR3 totals 14 residues. Germline V gene data show CDR1 as SEHNR and CDR2 as FQNEAQ (reference sequence). Trimming took off 8 bases at V and 3 bases at J, with 14 bases between the two ends. The CDR3: CASLVAGFYNEQFF. CDR3 bases: TGTGCCAGCTTGGTGGCGGGGTTCTACAATGAGCAGTTCTTC.

This rearrangement joins TRBV5-1 to TRBJ2-7; possibly TRBD1 for D (6 bases). Trimming removed 6 bases from V and 3 bases from J, with 16 bases in between. The germline V gene encodes CDR1 SGHRS and CDR2 YFSETQ. The CDR3 spans 14 residues. The CDR3 loop is CASMGPTGRYEQYF. CDR3 bases: TGCGCCAGCATGGGGCCGACAGGCCGCTACGAGCAGTACTTC.

The chain has TRBV18 and TRBJ2-6, with 8 bases fitting TRBD1. J gave up 0 bases and V 0 bases, and 10 bases lay outside the gene matches. CDR3 size: 20 residues. Germline lookup yields CDR1 KGHSH and CDR2 LQKENI. The chain's CDR3 is CASSPPFFGTGLSGANVLTF. In nucleotides, the CDR3 is TGTGCCAGCTCACCACCGTTTTTCGGGACAGGACTCTCTGGGGCCAACGTCCTGACTTTC.

The chain has TRBV9 and TRBJ2-1, with 15 bases fitting TRBD2. Looked up from germline, CDR1 is SGDLS and CDR2 is YYNGEE. This CDR3 has 17 amino acids. V gave up 4 bases and J gave up 8 bases; unmatched junction bases: 10. CDR3 bases: TGTGCCAGCAGCCCCCAAGGGACTAGCGGGGGGAACTATGAGCAGTTCTTC. It specifies CASSPQGTSGGNYEQFF.